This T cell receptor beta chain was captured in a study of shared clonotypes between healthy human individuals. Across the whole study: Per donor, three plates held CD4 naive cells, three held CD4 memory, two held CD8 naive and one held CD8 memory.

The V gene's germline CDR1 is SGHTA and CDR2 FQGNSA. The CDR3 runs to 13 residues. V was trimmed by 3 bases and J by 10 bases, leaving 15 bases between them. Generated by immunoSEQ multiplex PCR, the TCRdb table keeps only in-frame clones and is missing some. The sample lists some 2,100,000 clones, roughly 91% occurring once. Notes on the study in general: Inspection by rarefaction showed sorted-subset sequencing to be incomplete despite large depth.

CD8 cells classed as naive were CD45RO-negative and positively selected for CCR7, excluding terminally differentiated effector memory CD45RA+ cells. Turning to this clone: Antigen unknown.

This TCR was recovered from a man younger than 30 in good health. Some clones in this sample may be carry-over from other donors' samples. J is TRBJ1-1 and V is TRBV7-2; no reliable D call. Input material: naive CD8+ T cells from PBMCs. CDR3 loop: CASSFSPLWGAFF. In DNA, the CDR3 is TGTGCCAGCAGCTTCTCTCCTTTGTGGGGAGCTTTCTTT.